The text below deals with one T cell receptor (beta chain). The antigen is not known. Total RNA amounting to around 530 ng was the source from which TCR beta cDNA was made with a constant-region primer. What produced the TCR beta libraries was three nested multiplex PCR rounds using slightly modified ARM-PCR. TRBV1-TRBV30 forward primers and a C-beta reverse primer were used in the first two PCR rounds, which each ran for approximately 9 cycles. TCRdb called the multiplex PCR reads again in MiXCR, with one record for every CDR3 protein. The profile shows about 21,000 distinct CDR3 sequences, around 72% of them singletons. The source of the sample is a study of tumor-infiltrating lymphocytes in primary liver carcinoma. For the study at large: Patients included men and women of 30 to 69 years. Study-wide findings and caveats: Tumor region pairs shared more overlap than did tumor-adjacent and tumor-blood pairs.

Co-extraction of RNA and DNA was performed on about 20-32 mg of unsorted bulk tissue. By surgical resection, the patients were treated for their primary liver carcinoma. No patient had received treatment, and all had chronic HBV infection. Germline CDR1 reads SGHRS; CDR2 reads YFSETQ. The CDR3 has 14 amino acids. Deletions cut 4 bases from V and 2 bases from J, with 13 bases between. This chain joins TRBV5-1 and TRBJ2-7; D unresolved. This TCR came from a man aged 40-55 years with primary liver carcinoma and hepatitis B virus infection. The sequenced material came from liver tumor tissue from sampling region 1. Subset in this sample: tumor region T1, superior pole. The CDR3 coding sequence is TGCGCCAGCAGCCCCCGGAACGGAACCTACGAGCAGTACTTC. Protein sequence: CASSPRNGTYEQYF.